This TCR beta chain was captured by sequencing in a study of post-analysis software for immune sequencing data. Germline V gene sequence: CDR1 SGHTA, CDR2 FQGTGA. The CDR3 covers 16 residues. V was clipped by 0 bases and J by 7 bases, with 17 bases between them. Regarding this clonotype: Antigen unknown.

Overall study findings and caveats: In patients, about 5 TRBV segments were more frequent than in controls, with TRBV5-6, TRBV5-1 and TRBV20-1 among them.

Unique molecular identifiers featured in each of the TCR beta cDNA libraries. One entry per CDR3 protein results from TCRdb running MiXCR on the PCR reads. Among roughly 430,000 distinct CDR3 sequences, less than 40% were seen once, and the ten largest hold under 9%. This chain connects TRBV7-3 to TRBJ2-3; the D gene could be TRBD1 or TRBD2 (5 bases each). Sequencing was performed on blood. This sequence was found in a girl aged 2-10 years with multiple sclerosis. CDR3 loop: CASSLTGLTKGYTQYF. The CDR3 DNA reads TGTGCCAGCAGCTTAACAGGACTGACAAAGGGGTATACGCAGTATTTT.